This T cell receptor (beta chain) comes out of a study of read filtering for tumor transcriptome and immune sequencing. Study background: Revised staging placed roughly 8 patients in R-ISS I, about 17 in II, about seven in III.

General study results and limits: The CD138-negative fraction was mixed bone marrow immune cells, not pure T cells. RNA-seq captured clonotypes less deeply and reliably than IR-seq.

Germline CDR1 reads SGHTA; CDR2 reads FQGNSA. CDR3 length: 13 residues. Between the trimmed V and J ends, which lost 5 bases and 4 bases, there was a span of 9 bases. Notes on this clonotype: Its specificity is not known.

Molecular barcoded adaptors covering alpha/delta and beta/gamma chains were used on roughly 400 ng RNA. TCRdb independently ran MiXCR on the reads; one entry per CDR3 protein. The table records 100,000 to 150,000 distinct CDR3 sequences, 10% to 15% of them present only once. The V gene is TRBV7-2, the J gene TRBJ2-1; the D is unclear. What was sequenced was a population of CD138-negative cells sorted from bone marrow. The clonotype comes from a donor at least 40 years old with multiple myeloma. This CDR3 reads CASSVLVYNEQFF. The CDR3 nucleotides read TGTGCCAGCAGCGTGCTAGTATACAATGAGCAGTTCTTC.